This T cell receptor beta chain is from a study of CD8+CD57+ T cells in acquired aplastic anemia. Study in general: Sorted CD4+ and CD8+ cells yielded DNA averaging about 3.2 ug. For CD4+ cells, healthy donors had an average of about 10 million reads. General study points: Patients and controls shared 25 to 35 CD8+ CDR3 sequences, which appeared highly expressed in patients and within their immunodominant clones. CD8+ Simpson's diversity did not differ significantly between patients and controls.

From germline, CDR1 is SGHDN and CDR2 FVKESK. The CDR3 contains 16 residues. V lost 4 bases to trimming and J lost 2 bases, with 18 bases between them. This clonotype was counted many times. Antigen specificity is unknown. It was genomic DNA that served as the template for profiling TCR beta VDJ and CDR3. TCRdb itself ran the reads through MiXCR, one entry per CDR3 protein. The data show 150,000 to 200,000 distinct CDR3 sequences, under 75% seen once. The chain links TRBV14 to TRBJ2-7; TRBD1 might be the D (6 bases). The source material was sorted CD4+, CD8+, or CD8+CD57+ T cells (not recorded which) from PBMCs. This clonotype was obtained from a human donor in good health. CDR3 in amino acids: CASSPYSGQITYEQYF. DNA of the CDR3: TGTGCCAGCAGCCCTTATTCAGGACAGATCACCTACGAGCAGTACTTC.